Shown below are 10 T cell receptor beta chains from a single sample sequenced in a study of technical replicates of blood from a few donors (dated by TCRdb to about 2017). Libraries were constructed by the immunoSEQ multiplex PCR assay. As stored in TCRdb, this immuneACCESS dataset retains in-frame rearrangements with V and J assigned. A fraction of the clones does not appear; measured against another copy, unresolved V genes explain less than half of the discrepancy, and the remainder lacks a known reason. For this sample there are about 88,000 clones; 94% appear just once. Clones ranked in the top ten supply over 0.2% of the sample. The sequenced material came from T cells isolated from PBMCs. These receptors were taken from a human donor in good health.

The CDR3 DNA follows: TGTGCCAGCACTGGCGGGACTAGCCCTACCGGGGAGCTGTTTTTT. It is translated as CASTGGTSPTGELFF. The V call is TRBV27, the J call TRBJ2-2; 9 positions agree with TRBD2. The V segment lost 7 bases and the J segment 5 bases; nucleotides outside the gene matches: 8. The CDR3 is 15 amino acids. The germline V gene encodes CDR1 MNHEY and CDR2 SMNVEV (reference sequence).

The chain couples TRBV30 to TRBJ2-5; tentatively, D is TRBD1 (6 bases). In germline, CDR1 is GTSNPN, CDR2 SVGIG (reference sequence). CDR3 length: 15 amino acids. V was cut by 2 bases and J by 3 bases, with 16 bases left in between. CDR3 DNA: TGTGCCTGGAGTCTCCACAGGGAAGTAAAAGAGACCCAGTACTTC. It is translated as CAWSLHREVKETQYF.

V usage is TRBV5-5 and J usage is TRBJ2-7, with D hard to call. V was clipped by 1 base and J by 0 bases, with 11 bases between them. Germline V gene data show CDR1 as SGHKS and CDR2 as YYEKEE (reference sequence). The CDR3 is 15 residues long. The CDR3 bases are TGTGCCAGCAGCTTGCGTTATCTTAACTCCTACGAGCAGTACTTC. As protein: CASSLRYLNSYEQYF.

CDR3 in amino acids: CASSQPTGRNEQFF. Written as DNA, the CDR3 is TGCGCCAGCAGCCAACCGACAGGGAGGAATGAGCAGTTCTTC. The V gene is TRBV4-1, the J gene TRBJ2-1; weak D call: TRBD1 (7 bases). The CDR3 is 14 residues long. Trimming removed 2 bases from V and 7 bases from J, with 12 bases in between. Germline CDR1 reads MGHRA; CDR2 reads YSYEKL.

The chain combines TRBV10-1 with TRBJ2-7; perhaps TRBD1 as D (5 bases). The germline CDR1 and CDR2 sequences are WNHNN and SYGVQD (reference sequence). CDR3 size: 15 residues. Trimming stripped 0 bases from V and 2 bases from J, with 11 bases between. CDR3 DNA: TGCGCCAGCAGTGAGTCCAGGCAGGGCACCTACGAGCAGTACTTC. It yields the protein CASSESRQGTYEQYF.

This clone was found once. This chain connects TRBV27 to TRBJ2-6; TRBD2 aligns across 7 bases. The CDR3 runs to 17 residues. Per germline, CDR1 MNHEY and CDR2 SMNVEV (reference sequence). The J segment lost 0 bases and the V segment lost 8 bases, leaving 10 bases of the junction unmatched. The CDR3 nucleotides are TGTGCCAGCCTACTATATTCGGGGGGCTCTGGGGCCAACGTCCTGACTTTC. Translation: CASLLYSGGSGANVLTF.

This rearrangement joins TRBV5-4 to TRBJ2-7, with D possibly matching TRBD1 (6 bases). V lost 3 bases and J 3 bases, leaving 13 bases between the germline ends. The CDR3 consists of 14 residues. From germline, CDR1 is SGHNT and CDR2 YYREEE (reference sequence). The CDR3 DNA follows: TGTGCCAGCAGCTCATGGGACACAGACTACGAGCAGTACTTC. It translates to CASSSWDTDYEQYF.

The V call is TRBV27, the J call TRBJ2-1; 9 nucleotides align to TRBD2. The V gene's germline CDR1 is MNHEY and CDR2 SMNVEV (reference sequence). The V gene end was trimmed by 3 bases and the J gene end by 4 bases; junction bases not matched to a gene: 10. The CDR3 length is 17 residues. This CDR3 is CASSLTPSGAGYNEQFF. The CDR3 bases are TGTGCCAGCAGTTTGACCCCTAGCGGGGCGGGTTACAATGAGCAGTTCTTC.

The V call is TRBV25-1, the J call TRBJ2-4, with D unresolved. The CDR3 runs to 16 residues. Trimming stripped 6 bases from V and 1 base from J, with 16 bases between. The germline V gene encodes CDR1 MGHDK and CDR2 SYGVNS. The CDR3 sequence: CASSLNYTGAKNIQYF. For the CDR3, the DNA is TGTGCCAGCAGCCTTAACTACACCGGGGCCAAAAACATTCAGTACTTC.

The chain joins TRBV10-2 to TRBJ1-5; 7 nucleotides agree with TRBD1. The CDR3 totals 15 residues. V was pared by 6 bases and J by 2 bases, with 7 bases of the junction left unmatched. CDR1 is WSHSY, CDR2 SAAADI, per germline. The CDR3 protein is CASSPYGQGNQPQHF. The CDR3, as DNA: TGCGCCAGCAGCCCTTATGGACAGGGCAATCAGCCCCAGCATTTT.